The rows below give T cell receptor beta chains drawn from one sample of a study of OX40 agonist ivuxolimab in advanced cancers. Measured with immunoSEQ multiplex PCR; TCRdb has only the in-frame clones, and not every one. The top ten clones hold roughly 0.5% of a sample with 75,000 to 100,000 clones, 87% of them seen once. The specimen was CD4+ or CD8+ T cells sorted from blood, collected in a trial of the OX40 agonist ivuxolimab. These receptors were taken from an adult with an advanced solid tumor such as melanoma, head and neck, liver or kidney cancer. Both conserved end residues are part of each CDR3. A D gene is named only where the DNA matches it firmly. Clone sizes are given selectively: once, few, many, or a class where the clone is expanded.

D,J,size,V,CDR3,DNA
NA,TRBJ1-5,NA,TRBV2,CASSGETRNQPQHF,TGTGCCAGCAGTGGGGAGACCCGCAATCAGCCCCAGCATTTT
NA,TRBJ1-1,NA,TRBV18,CASSRDSLDEAFF,TGTGCCAGCTCACGAGACAGTTTAGATGAAGCTTTCTTT
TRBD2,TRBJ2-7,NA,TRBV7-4,CASSLIPRGGAYEQYF,TGTGCCAGCAGCTTAATTCCGCGTGGGGGGGCCTACGAGCAGTACTTC
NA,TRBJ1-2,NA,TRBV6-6,CASSYSAENYGYTF,TGTGCCAGCAGTTACTCTGCGGAAAACTATGGCTACACCTTC
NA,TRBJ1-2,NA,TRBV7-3,CASSLTEGSLSGYTF,TGTGCCAGCAGCTTAACGGAGGGGTCTCTATCTGGCTACACCTTC
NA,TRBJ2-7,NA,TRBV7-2,CASSLAHSSYEQYF,TGTGCCAGCAGCTTGGCCCATAGCTCCTACGAGCAGTACTTC
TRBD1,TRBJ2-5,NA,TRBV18,CASTQTGGAAETQYF,TGTGCCAGCACCCAGACAGGGGGCGCGGCGGAGACCCAGTACTTC
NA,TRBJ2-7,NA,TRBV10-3,CAIREGTASYEQYF,TGTGCCATCAGGGAGGGGACGGCCAGCTACGAGCAGTACTTC
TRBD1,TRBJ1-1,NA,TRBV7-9,CASSSTGMEAFF,TGTGCCAGCAGCTCGACAGGGATGGAAGCTTTCTTT
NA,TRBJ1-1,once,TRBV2,CASKVGLDTEAFF,TGTGCCAGCAAGGTAGGGTTGGACACTGAAGCTTTCTTT
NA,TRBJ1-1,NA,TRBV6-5,CASRGAGRTEAFF,TGTGCCAGCAGGGGGGCAGGGCGGACTGAAGCTTTCTTT
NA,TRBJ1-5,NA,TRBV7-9,CASSLNGDQPQHF,TGTGCCAGCAGCTTAAACGGAGATCAGCCCCAGCATTTT
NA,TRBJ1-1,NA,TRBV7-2,CASVVTGGNTEAFF,TGTGCCAGCGTTGTGACGGGAGGAAACACTGAAGCTTTCTTT
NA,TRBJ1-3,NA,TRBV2,CASSGTAIRNTIYF,TGTGCCAGCAGTGGGACAGCCATTCGAAACACCATATATTTT
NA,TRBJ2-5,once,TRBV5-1,CASSLFGQGTGQTQYF,TGCGCCAGCAGCTTGTTTGGCCAGGGAACGGGGCAGACCCAGTACTTC
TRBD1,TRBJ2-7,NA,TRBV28,CASQDRKYEQYF,TGTGCCAGCCAGGACAGGAAATACGAGCAGTACTTC
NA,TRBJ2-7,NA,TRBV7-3,CASSTTGGSYEQYF,TGTGCCAGCAGCACCACTGGGGGCTCCTACGAGCAGTACTTC
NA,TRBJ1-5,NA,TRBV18,CASSPGTQPQHF,TGTGCCAGCTCACCGGGGACCCAGCCCCAGCATTTT
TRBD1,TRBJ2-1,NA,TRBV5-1,CASSLGTGGPLASYNEQFF,TGCGCCAGCAGCCTAGGGACAGGGGGACCGCTTGCTTCCTACAATGAGCAGTTCTTC
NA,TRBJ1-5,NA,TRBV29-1,CSVRGSNQPQHF,TGCAGCGTGAGGGGTAGCAATCAGCCCCAGCATTTT
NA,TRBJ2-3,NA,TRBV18,CASSPQLDGTDTQYF,TGTGCCAGCTCACCACAGCTGGATGGCACAGATACGCAGTATTTT
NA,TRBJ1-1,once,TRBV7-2,CASSLFDRLEAFF,TGTGCCAGCAGCTTGTTTGACAGGTTGGAAGCTTTCTTT
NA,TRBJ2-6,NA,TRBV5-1,CASSLNLLGANVLTF,TGCGCCAGCAGCTTGAACCTACTTGGGGCCAACGTCCTGACTTTC
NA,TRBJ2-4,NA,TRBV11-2,CASSLGGENIQYF,TGTGCCAGCAGCTTAGGAGGGGAAAACATTCAGTACTTC
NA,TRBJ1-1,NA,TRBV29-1,CSAGIDTEAFF,TGCAGCGCAGGGATAGACACTGAAGCTTTCTTT
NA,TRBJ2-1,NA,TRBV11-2,CASSLPWGARPDEQFF,TGTGCCAGCAGCCTCCCTTGGGGGGCTCGACCGGATGAGCAGTTCTTC
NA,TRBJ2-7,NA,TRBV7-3,CASSLVAGAYEQYF,TGTGCCAGCAGCTTAGTAGCAGGGGCCTACGAGCAGTACTTC
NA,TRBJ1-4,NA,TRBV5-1,CASSAGQPNEKLFF,TGCGCCAGCAGCGCCGGACAGCCCAATGAAAAACTGTTTTTT
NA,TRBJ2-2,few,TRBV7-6,CASSLARSAGELFF,TGTGCCAGCAGCTTAGCGCGATCTGCCGGGGAGCTGTTTTTT
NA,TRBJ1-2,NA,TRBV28,CASSLTVFGGYTF,TGTGCCAGCAGTTTGACGGTTTTCGGTGGCTACACCTTC
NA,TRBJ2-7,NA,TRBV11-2,CASSPHQGQSYEQYF,TGTGCCAGCAGCCCTCACCAGGGTCAATCCTACGAGCAGTACTTC
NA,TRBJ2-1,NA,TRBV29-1,CSVVGFSTGNNEQFF,TGCAGCGTTGTAGGGTTCAGCACAGGAAACAATGAGCAGTTCTTC
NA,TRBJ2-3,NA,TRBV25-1,CASSQGGNTDTQYF,TGTGCCAGCAGTCAGGGGGGGAACACAGATACGCAGTATTTT
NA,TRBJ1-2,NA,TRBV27,CASSLSGGGGYTF,TGTGCCAGCAGTTTATCCGGGGGTGGGGGCTACACCTTC
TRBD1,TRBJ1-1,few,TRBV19,CASSPGQGALAFF,TGTGCCAGTAGCCCGGGACAGGGTGCCTTAGCTTTCTTT
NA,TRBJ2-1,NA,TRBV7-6,CASSRLFGGDEQFF,TGTGCCAGCAGCCGCTTATTCGGGGGCGATGAGCAGTTCTTC
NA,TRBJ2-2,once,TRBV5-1,CASARNTGELFF,TGCGCCAGCGCCCGAAACACCGGGGAGCTGTTTTTT
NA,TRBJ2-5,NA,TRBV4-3,CASSQVGTEETQYF,TGCGCCAGCAGCCAAGTCGGCACAGAAGAGACCCAGTACTTC
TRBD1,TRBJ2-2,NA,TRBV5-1,CASSTEGAVTGELFF,TGCGCCAGCAGCACCGAGGGGGCAGTGACCGGGGAGCTGTTTTTT
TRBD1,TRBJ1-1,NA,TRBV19,CASSIAATGDTEAFF,TGTGCCAGTAGTATAGCCGCCACAGGGGACACTGAAGCTTTCTTT
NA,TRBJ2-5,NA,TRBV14,CASSPRGIDRETQYF,TGTGCCAGCAGCCCCAGGGGAATTGACCGGGAGACCCAGTACTTC
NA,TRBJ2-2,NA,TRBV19,CATASGTLGTGELFF,TGTGCCACCGCTAGTGGGACCCTGGGGACCGGGGAGCTGTTTTTT
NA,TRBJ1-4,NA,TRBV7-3,CARRGREKLFF,TGTGCCAGAAGAGGAAGGGAAAAACTGTTTTTT
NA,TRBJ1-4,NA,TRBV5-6,CASSLKATNEKLFF,TGTGCCAGCAGCTTGAAGGCAACTAATGAAAAACTGTTTTTT
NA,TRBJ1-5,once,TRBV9,CASSSGVANQPQHF,TGTGCCAGCAGCTCCGGGGTTGCCAATCAGCCCCAGCATTTT
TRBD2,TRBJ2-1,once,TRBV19,CASSRPGLVGAPYNEQFF,TGTGCCAGTAGCCGACCGGGACTAGTGGGGGCCCCCTACAATGAGCAGTTCTTC
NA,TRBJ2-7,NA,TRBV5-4,CASSPNSKQGYEQYF,TGTGCCAGCAGCCCGAACTCGAAACAGGGCTACGAGCAGTACTTC
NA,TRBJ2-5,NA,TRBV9,CASSPRGRLETQYF,TGTGCCAGCAGCCCGAGGGGACGTCTCGAGACCCAGTACTTC
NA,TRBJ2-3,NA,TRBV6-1,CASSEARILRTDTQYF,TGTGCCAGCAGTGAAGCGCGTATTCTACGCACAGATACGCAGTATTTT
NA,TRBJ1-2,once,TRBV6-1,CASSEAGGDYTF,TGTGCCAGCAGTGAAGCTGGGGGGGACTACACCTTC
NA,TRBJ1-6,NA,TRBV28,CASSTHGDKYNSPLHF,TGTGCCAGTTCGACCCACGGGGACAAGTATAATTCACCCCTCCACTTT
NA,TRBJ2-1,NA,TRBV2,CASSGTAFSYNEQFF,TGTGCCAGCTCCGGGACCGCGTTCTCCTACAATGAGCAGTTCTTC
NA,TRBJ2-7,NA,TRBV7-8,CASSLEWALPYEQYF,TGTGCCAGCAGCTTAGAGTGGGCCCTTCCCTACGAGCAGTACTTC